The 12 T cell receptor beta chains reported below all come from one sample, sequenced in a study of CD8 T cells in Susac syndrome. Random hexamers were used to reverse transcribe roughly 0.45 to 1 ug of RNA. A single record per CDR3 protein comes from TCRdb applying MiXCR to the immunoSEQ multiplex PCR reads. The table has around 80,000 distinct CDR3 sequences, 94% seen once; the top ten hold roughly 0.24%. Sequencing was carried out using CD8+ T cells from PBMCs. The receptor source for this set is a human donor in good health.

CDR3 in amino acids: CSADRENEETQYF. The CDR3 DNA sequence: TGCAGCGCCGACAGGGAAAATGAAGAGACCCAGTACTTC. The J gene is TRBJ2-5, the V gene TRBV29-1, with 7 bases identical to TRBD1. This CDR3 contains 13 residues. V was pared by 7 bases and J by 3 bases, with 8 bases of the junction left unmatched. CDR1 SQVTM and CDR2 ANQGSEA come from the germline V gene.

The chain carries TRBV12-3 or TRBV12-4 and TRBJ1-1; possibly TRBD1 for D (6 bases). This CDR3 is 15 amino acids long. V lost 8 bases, J lost 5 bases, and 21 bases lay in between. Written as DNA, the CDR3 is TGTGCCAGCCCCCCCGTTGTCAGGGGAGGGACTGAAGCTTTCTTT. It yields the protein CASPPVVRGGTEAFF.

This sequence joins TRBV9 and TRBJ2-1, with 7 bases that match TRBD1. CDR3 size: 14 residues. The V and J ends lost 3 bases and 8 bases, in that order; junction bases with no gene match: 8. CDR1 is SGDLS, CDR2 YYNGEE, per germline. CDR3 region: CASSASTGMDEQFF. The CDR3 nucleotides are TGTGCCAGCAGCGCCTCGACAGGGATGGATGAGCAGTTCTTC. The whole variable domain, remainder taken from reference TRBV9 and TRBJ2-1, is DSGVTQTPKHLITATGQRVTLRCSPRSGDLSVYWYQQSLDQGLQFLIQYYNGEERAKGNILERFSAQQFPDLHSELNLSSLELGDSALYFCASSASTGMDEQFFGPGTRLTVL.

The rearrangement links TRBV24-1 to TRBJ1-1; TRBD1 matches 7 bases. Germline lookup yields CDR1 KGHDR and CDR2 SFDVKD. V lost 7 bases, J lost 6 bases, and 10 bases stayed unmatched. The CDR3 has 14 residues. Written as DNA, the CDR3 is TGTGCCACCAGGGACAGGAAGGGAGGCGCTGAAGCTTTCTTT. Protein sequence: CATRDRKGGAEAFF.

The chain recombines TRBV18 with TRBJ2-7; the D gene could be TRBD1 or TRBD2 (5 bases each). Germline V gene data show CDR1 as KGHSH and CDR2 as LQKENI. The CDR3 consists of 12 residues. V was trimmed by 4 bases and J by 5 bases, leaving 9 bases between them. CDR3 sequence (DNA): TGTGCCAGCTCACTGCGAGGGGACGAGCAGTACTTC. Residues: CASSLRGDEQYF.

The chain is built from TRBV11-2 and TRBJ1-2; 7 nucleotides agree with TRBD1. The V and J ends lost 3 bases and 3 bases, in that order; junction bases with no gene match: 4. Germline V CDR1 and CDR2: SGHAT, FQNNGV. The CDR3 contains 14 residues. The CDR3 DNA sequence: TGTGCCAGCAGCTTCCGGGACAGCCACTATGGCTACACCTTC. Translating it yields CASSFRDSHYGYTF.

V usage is TRBV4-1 and J usage is TRBJ2-7; unclear D gene. V was pared by 1 base and J by 4 bases, with 11 bases between. Germline V lookup: CDR1 MGHRA, CDR2 YSYEKL. The CDR3 contains 14 residues. The CDR3 protein is CASSQGWVGYEQYF. The CDR3 nucleotides read TGCGCCAGCAGCCAAGGTTGGGTCGGGTACGAGCAGTACTTC.

The rearrangement joins TRBV27 to TRBJ2-7; TRBD1 or TRBD2 may be the D gene (5 bases each). The CDR3 length is 14 residues. V was clipped by 6 bases and J by 3 bases, with 15 bases between them. Germline CDR1 MNHEY, CDR2 SMNVEV (reference sequence). The CDR3 DNA sequence: TGTGCCAGCAGCGTCGGGGCCGGAGACTACGAGCAGTACGTC. It codes for CASSVGAGDYEQYV.

The rearrangement joins TRBV4-1 to TRBJ2-1; 10 bases agree with TRBD2. With 3 bases clipped from V and 4 bases from J, the junction kept 3 bases outside the gene matches. This CDR3 is 15 amino acids long. From germline, CDR1 is MGHRA and CDR2 YSYEKL. CDR3 sequence reads: CASSQTSGSYNEQFF. The CDR3 DNA sequence: TGCGCCAGCAGCCAGACTAGCGGGTCGTACAATGAGCAGTTCTTC.

The chain uses TRBV12-3 or TRBV12-4 and TRBJ1-2; D is possibly TRBD1 (5 bases). This CDR3 contains 16 residues. Trimming shortened V by 6 bases and J by 7 bases, and 24 bases separated the two germline ends. The CDR3 sequence: CASRSPGTGGFGGYTF. Written as DNA, the CDR3 is TGTGCCAGCAGATCACCCGGGACGGGAGGTTTCGGTGGCTACACCTTC.

The genes are TRBV4-3 and TRBJ2-1, with 12 nucleotides matching TRBD2. Germline trimming cut 0 bases from V and 2 bases from J; bases unmatched to any gene: 2. The germline gives CDR1 LGHNA, CDR2 YSLEER. CDR3 length: 17 residues. The CDR3 region has the DNA TGCGCCAGCAGCCAAGACCCTAGCGGGGGGGCCTACAATGAGCAGTTCTTC. Protein sequence: CASSQDPSGGAYNEQFF.

This sequence joins TRBV6-5 and TRBJ1-1; no definite D call. The CDR3 contains 12 residues. Trimming pared 2 bases from V and 3 bases from J, leaving 4 bases between. Germline V gene sequence: CDR1 MNHEY, CDR2 SVGAGI. The CDR3 loop reads CASSYPYTEAFF. The DNA for the CDR3 is TGTGCCAGCAGTTACCCGTACACTGAAGCTTTCTTT.